These 11 T cell receptor delta chains came from one sample sequenced in a study of gammadelta T cells in human blood. TCRdb used CATT to re-call clones from the RT-PCR reads. The data contain around 1,500 delta-chain clones, 17% of them singletons. The sequenced material came from non-Vgamma9Vdelta2 gamma-delta T cells from infant blood. These receptors were taken from a human donor.

Comments on this clone: A far more abundant clone sits one base away, making this likely a read error. The V call is TRDV2, the J call TRDJ1; possible D gene TRDD3, 6 bases. As TCRdb names no J gene, one was assigned here on the basis of a DNA match to germline. Germline-derived CDR1 and CDR2 are GEAIGNYY and EKD. Trimming cost V 1 base and J 0 bases, with 20 bases left between them. This CDR3 is built from 18 residues. This CDR3 is CACDTLGCGGAYTDKLIF. The CDR3, as DNA: TGTGCCTGTGACACGCTCGGTTGTGGGGGGGCGTACACCGATAAACTCATCTTT.

With regard to this clone: This likely reflects a read error, since a far larger clone is one base away. The chain joins TRDV1 to TRDJ1, with TRDD3 identical over 10 bases. Since TCRdb gives no J gene, matching the DNA to germline was used here to assign it. CDR3 length: 24 amino acids. Germline CDR1 is TSWWSYY and CDR2 is QGS. V trimming: 2 bases; J trimming: 0 bases; junction bases outside the gene matches: 27. The DNA of the CDR3 is TGTGCTCTTGGGGAAGGTTTAGGCCTACATATGGGGGATACCCCGTGGCGATACACCGATAAACTCATCTTT. Protein product: CALGEGLGLHMGDTPWRYTDKLIF.

With regard to this clone: TCRdb has a much larger clone's protein, which differs at residue 4 from the translation of this DNA, likely because of a read error; what is shown is the protein translated from the DNA. The rearrangement links TRDV1 to TRDJ1, with 13 nucleotides matching TRDD3. The J gene comes from matching the DNA to germline here; TCRdb lacks it. The germline V gene encodes CDR1 TSWWSYY and CDR2 QGS. The CDR3 extends over 19 amino acids. Unmatched junction bases numbered 20, after V lost 9 bases and J lost 4 bases. DNA for the CDR3: TGTGCTCTGATAAGCCAGGCTATTACTGGGGGATACGGGGGCGATAAACTCATCTTT. Translating it yields CALISQAITGGYGGDKLIF.

For this clone: Only one base separates this from a far larger clonotype, so it likely reflects a read error. This chain joins TRDV2 and TRDJ3; 13 bases are a match to TRDD3. Germline CDR1 is GEAIGNYY and CDR2 is EKD. This CDR3 is built from 21 residues. In DNA form, the CDR3 reads TGTGCCTGTGACACCTGTACTGGGGGATACGCAGGCTCCTGGGAAACCCGACAGATGTTTTTC. It specifies CACDTCTGGYAGSWETRQMFF.

By sample share, this clone is large. The chain is built from TRDV1 and TRDJ3; possible D gene TRDD3, 6 bases. The ends were cut back, 0 bases at V and 4 bases at J, with 25 bases in the middle. The germline V gene has CDR1 TSWWSYY and CDR2 QGS. This CDR3 is 22 amino acids long. The CDR3 protein is CALGELEASTTGRNWDTRQMFF. The CDR3 DNA is TGTGCTCTTGGGGAACTAGAAGCGTCGACTACTGGGCGTAATTGGGACACCCGACAGATGTTTTTC.

About this clone: This may be a read error, as it is one base from a much larger clone. The chain combines TRDV1 with TRDJ1; 12 bases are a match to TRDD3. In germline, CDR1 is TSWWSYY, CDR2 QGS. CDR3 length equals 20 residues. The CDR3 DNA reads as TGTGCTCTTGGGAAACTAGCTTCCAGCTGGGGGATACGAGACACCGATAAACTCATCTTT. Amino acids: CALGKLASSWGIRDTDKLIF.

This clone was detected a few times. A far larger clone is only one base removed, so a read error is likely. V gene TRDV1 combines with J gene TRDJ3; TRDD3 matches at 13 bases. TCRdb supplies no J gene; here it was assigned by aligning the nucleotide sequence to germline. Per the germline V gene, CDR1 is TSWWSYY and CDR2 is QGS. The CDR3 has 27 amino acids. CDR3 loop: CALGTHSFLPVLGDTRISSWDTRQMFF. As DNA, the CDR3 is TGTGCCCTTGGGACCCACTCCTTCCTACCCGTACTGGGGGATACGCGTATATCCTCCTGGGACACCCGACAGATGTTTTTC.

Remarks on this clone: Given a much more abundant clone one base away, this may be a read error. The chain recombines TRDV1 with TRDJ1; TRDD3 matches at 10 bases. The CDR3 has 20 amino acids. Germline loops: CDR1 TSWWSYY, CDR2 QGS. As DNA, the CDR3 is TGTGCTCTTGGGAAACTCTTGCCCAGCGTACTGGGGGATTGTACCGATAAACTCATCTTT. This codes for CALGKLLPSVLGDCTDKLIF.

Of note for this clone: A far more abundant clone sits one base away, making this likely a read error. The chain couples TRDV1 to TRDJ1, with a possible D match to TRDD2 (6 bases). The length of the CDR3 is 19 residues. Germline V gives CDR1 TSWWSYY, CDR2 QGS. CDR3 bases: TGTGCTCTTGGGGTCCCTCCTACATTCGAAGAACGGTACACCGATAAACCCATCTTT. Its translation is CALGVPPTFEERYTDKPIF.

A remark on this clone: A read error is possible here, since a much larger clone lies one base away. The same CDR3 is also encoded by other DNA sequences in this sample. J is TRDJ2 and V is TRDV2; TRDD3 might be the D (5 bases). This CDR3 region has 15 residues. The germline gives CDR1 GEAIGNYY, CDR2 EKD. The germline V and J ends were trimmed by 1 base and 5 bases, with 13 bases remaining between them. CDR3 protein: CACDTGVSGTAQLFF. CDR3 bases: TGTGCCTGTGACACGGGGGTGAGCGGTACAGCACAACTCTTCTTT.

This clone occurred a few times. This likely traces to a read error, being one base from a far larger clone. This rearrangement joins TRAV36/DV7 to TRDJ1; 10 bases map to TRDD3. Germline matching of the DNA provided the J gene here, since TCRdb leaves it blank. Germline V gives CDR1 VTNFRS, CDR2 LTSSGIE (reference sequence). The CDR3 consists of 21 residues. The CDR3 loop reads CAVEARSLPYWGMRSADKLIF. The CDR3 DNA reads TGTGCTGTTGAGGCCAGGAGTCTACCCTACTGGGGGATGAGGTCTGCCGATAAACTCATCTTT. The complete variable domain, with remaining parts taken from reference TRAV36/DV7 and TRDJ1, reads EDKVVQSPLSLVVHEGDTVTLNCSYEVTNFRSLLWYKQEKKAPTFLFMLTSSGIEKKSGRLSSILDKKELSSILNITATQTGDSAIYLCAVEARSLPYWGMRSADKLIFGKGTRVTVEP.